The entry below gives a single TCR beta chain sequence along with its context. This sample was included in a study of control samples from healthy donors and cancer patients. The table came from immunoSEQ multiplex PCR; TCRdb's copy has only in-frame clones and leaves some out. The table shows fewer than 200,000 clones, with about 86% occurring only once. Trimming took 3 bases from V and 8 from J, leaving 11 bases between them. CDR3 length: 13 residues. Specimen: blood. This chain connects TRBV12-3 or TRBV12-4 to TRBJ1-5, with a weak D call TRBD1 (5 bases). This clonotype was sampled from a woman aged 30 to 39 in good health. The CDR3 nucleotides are TGTGCCAGCAGTTTGTCGGGGCCTGAGCCCCAGCATTTT. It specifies CASSLSGPEPQHF.